This TCR beta chain derives from a study of blood T cells in healthy people across ages. The study's findings and limits: As age increased, TCR beta diversity per million T cells fell in a roughly linear fashion.

Through a sample-barcoded 5' primer and a J-beta primer mix, a second PCR was run for 7 to 11 cycles. The yield of each sample was at least 2.5 million CDR3-containing paired-end reads. One entry per CDR3 protein, called by TCRdb with MiXCR from the 5' RACE reads. Here the sample spans over 750,000 distinct CDR3 sequences, 20% to 25% being singletons. As for this clonotype: Its antigen remains unknown.

The sample also formed part of further work on T cells of mothers and their children.

The TCR sequence derives from a boy between 10 and 17 years old in good health. Sequenced sample: blood.

The CDR3 loop reads CASRPSGAGATYEQYF. For the CDR3, the DNA is TGTGCCAGCAGGCCCTCGGGAGCGGGGGCCACCTACGAGCAGTACTTC. The rearrangement links TRBV6-1 to TRBJ2-7, with 8 bases identical to TRBD2. In germline, CDR1 is MNHNS, CDR2 SASEGT. With V trimmed by 6 bases and J by 2 bases, 12 bases remained unmatched. The CDR3 loop spans 16 amino acids.